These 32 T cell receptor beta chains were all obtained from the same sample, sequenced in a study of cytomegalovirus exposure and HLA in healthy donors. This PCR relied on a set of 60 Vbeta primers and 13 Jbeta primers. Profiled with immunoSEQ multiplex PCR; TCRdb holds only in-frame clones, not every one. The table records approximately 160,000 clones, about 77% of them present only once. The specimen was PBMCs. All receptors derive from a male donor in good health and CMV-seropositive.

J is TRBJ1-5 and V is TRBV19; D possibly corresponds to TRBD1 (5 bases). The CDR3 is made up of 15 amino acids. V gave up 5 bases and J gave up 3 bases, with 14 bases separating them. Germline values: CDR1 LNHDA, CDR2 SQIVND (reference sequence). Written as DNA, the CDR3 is TGTGCCAGTAGTCGAACTCGACAGATCAATCAGCCCCAGCATTTT. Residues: CASSRTRQINQPQHF.

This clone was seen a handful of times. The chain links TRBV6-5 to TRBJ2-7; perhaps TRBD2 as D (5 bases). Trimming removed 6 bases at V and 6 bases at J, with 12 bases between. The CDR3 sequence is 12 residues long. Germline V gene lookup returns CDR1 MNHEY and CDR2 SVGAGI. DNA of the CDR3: TGTGCCAGCAGCCCGCGGGTTGGCGAGCAGTACTTC. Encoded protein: CASSPRVGEQYF.

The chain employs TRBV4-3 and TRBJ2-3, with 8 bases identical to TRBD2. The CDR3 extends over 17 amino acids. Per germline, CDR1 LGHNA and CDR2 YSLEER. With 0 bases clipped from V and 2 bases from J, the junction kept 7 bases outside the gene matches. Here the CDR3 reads CASSQDPAGAFTDTQYF. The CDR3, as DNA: TGCGCCAGCAGCCAAGATCCAGCGGGGGCATTCACAGATACGCAGTATTTT.

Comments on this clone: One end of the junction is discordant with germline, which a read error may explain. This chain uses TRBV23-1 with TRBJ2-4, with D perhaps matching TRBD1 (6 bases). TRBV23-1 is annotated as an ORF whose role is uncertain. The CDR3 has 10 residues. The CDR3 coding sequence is TGCGCCAGCAGTCCACAGGGCCGTGACTTC. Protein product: CASSPQGRDF.

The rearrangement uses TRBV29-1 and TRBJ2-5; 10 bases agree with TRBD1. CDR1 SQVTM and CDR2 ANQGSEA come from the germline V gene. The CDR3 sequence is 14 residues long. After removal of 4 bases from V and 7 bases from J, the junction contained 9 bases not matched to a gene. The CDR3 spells CSVVGQGGQGTQYF. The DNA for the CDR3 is TGCAGCGTTGTAGGACAGGGGGGTCAGGGGACCCAGTACTTC.

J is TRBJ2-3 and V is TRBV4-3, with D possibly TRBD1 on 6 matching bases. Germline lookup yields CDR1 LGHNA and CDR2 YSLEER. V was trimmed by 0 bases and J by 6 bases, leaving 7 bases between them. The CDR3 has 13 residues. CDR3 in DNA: TGCGCCAGCAGCCAAGATACAGGGGATACGCAGTATTTT. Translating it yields CASSQDTGDTQYF.

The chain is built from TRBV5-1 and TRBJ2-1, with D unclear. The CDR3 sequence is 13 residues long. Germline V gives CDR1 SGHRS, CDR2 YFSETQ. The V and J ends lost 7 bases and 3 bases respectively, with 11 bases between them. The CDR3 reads CASRVQGYNEQFF. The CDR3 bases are TGCGCCAGCCGGGTACAAGGCTACAATGAGCAGTTCTTC.

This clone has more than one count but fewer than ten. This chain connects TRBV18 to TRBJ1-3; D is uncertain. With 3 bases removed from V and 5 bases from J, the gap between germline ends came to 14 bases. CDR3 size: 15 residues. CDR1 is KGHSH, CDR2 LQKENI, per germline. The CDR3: CASSPSFLSRNTIYF. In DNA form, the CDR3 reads TGTGCCAGCTCACCTTCGTTTCTGAGTAGAAACACCATATATTTT.

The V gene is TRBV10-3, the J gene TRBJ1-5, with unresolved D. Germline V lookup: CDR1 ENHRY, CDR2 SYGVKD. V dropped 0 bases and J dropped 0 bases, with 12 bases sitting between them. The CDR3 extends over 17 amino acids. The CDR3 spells CAISESGQAYSNQPQHF. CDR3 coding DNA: TGTGCCATCAGTGAGTCTGGGCAGGCGTATAGCAATCAGCCCCAGCATTTT.

This CDR3 reads CASSYPRGTVNEQFF. In DNA, the CDR3 is TGTGCCAGCAGTTACCCCAGGGGTACGGTGAATGAGCAGTTCTTC. The chain employs TRBV7-9 and TRBJ2-1, with D possibly TRBD1 on 6 matching bases. Trimming removed 6 bases from V and 7 bases from J, with 19 bases in between. Germline V lookup: CDR1 SEHNR, CDR2 FQNEAQ (reference sequence). CDR3 size: 15 residues.

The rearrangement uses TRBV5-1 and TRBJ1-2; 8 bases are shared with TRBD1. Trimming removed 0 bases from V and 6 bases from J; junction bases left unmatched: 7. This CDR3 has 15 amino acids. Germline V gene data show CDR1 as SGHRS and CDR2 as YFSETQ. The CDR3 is CASSLEGQGLDGYTF. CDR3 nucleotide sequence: TGCGCCAGCAGCTTGGAAGGACAGGGTTTAGATGGCTACACCTTC.

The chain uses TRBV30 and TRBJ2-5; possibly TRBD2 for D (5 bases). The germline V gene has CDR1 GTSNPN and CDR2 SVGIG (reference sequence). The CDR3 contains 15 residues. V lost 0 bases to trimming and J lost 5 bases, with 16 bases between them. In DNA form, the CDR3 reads TGTGCCTGGAGTGTAATGGCAGTCGGGGTCGAGACCCAGTACTTC. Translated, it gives CAWSVMAVGVETQYF.

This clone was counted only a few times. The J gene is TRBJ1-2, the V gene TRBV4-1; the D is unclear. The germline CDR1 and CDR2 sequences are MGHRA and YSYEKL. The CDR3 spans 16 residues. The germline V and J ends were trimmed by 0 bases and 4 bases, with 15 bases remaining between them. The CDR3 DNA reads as TGCGCCAGCAGCCAAGATTGGGAGGAAGCGCTCTATGGCTACACCTTC. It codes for CASSQDWEEALYGYTF.

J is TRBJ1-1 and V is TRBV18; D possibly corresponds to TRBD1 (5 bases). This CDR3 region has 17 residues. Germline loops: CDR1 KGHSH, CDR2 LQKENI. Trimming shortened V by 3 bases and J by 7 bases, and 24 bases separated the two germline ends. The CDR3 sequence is CASSPVGVGYYSHEAFF. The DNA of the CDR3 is TGTGCCAGCTCACCCGTAGGGGTAGGGTATTATAGTCATGAAGCTTTCTTT. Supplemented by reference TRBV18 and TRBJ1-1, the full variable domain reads NAGVMQNPRHLVRRRGQEARLRCSPMKGHSHVYWYRQLPEEGLKFMVYLQKENIIDESGMPKERFSAEFPKEGPSILRIQQVVRGDSAAYFCASSPVGVGYYSHEAFFGQGTRLTVV.

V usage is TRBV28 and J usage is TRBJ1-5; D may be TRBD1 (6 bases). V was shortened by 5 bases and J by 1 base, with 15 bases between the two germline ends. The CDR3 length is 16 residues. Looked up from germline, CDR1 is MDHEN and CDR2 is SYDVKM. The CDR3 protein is CASSTLQGVSNQPQHF. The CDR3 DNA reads TGTGCCAGCAGTACTCTACAGGGCGTCAGCAATCAGCCCCAGCATTTT.

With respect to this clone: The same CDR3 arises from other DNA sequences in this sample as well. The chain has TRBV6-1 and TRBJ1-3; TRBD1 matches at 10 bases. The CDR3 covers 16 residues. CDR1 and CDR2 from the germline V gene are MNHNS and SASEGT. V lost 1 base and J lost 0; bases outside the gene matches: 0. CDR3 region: CASSEGTGGSGNTIYF. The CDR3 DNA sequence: TGTGCCAGCAGTGAAGGGACAGGGGGCTCTGGAAACACCATATATTTT.

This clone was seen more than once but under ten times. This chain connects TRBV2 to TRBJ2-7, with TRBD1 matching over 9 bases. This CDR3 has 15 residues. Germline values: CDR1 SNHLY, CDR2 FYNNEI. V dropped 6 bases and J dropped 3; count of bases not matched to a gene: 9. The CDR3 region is CASRDRGAGYYEQYF. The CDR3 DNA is TGTGCCAGCAGGGACAGGGGAGCGGGGTACTACGAGCAGTACTTC.

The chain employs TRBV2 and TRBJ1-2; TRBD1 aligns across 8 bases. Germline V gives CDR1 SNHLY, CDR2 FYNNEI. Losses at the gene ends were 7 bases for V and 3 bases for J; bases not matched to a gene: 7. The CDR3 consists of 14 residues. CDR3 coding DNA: TGTGCCAGCACATTTAGACAGGGGTACTATGGCTACACCTTC. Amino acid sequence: CASTFRQGYYGYTF.

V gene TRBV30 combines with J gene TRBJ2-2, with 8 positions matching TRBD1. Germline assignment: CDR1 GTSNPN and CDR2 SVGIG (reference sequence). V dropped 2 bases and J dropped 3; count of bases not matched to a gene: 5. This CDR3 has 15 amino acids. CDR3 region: CAWSTGQGDTGELFF. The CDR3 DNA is TGTGCCTGGAGTACCGGACAGGGCGACACCGGGGAGCTGTTTTTT.

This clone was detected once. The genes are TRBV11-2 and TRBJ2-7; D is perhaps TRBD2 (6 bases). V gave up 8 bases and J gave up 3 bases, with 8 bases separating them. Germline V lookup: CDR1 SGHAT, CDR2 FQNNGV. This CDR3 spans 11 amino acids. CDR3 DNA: TGTGCCAGCGGGGGGAGCTACGAGCAGTACTTC. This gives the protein CASGGSYEQYF.

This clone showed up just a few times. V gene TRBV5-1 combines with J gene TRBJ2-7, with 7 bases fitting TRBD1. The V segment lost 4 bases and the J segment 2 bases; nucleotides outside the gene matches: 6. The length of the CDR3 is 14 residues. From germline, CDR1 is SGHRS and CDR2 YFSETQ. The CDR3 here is CASSPRQGAYEQYF. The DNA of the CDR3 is TGCGCCAGCAGCCCAAGACAGGGCGCCTACGAGCAGTACTTC.

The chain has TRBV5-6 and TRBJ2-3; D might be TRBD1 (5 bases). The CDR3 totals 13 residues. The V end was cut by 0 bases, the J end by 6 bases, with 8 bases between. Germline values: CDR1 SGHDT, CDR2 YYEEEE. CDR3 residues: CASSLGGSDTQYF. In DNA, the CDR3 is TGTGCCAGCAGCTTGGGGGGCTCGGATACGCAGTATTTT.

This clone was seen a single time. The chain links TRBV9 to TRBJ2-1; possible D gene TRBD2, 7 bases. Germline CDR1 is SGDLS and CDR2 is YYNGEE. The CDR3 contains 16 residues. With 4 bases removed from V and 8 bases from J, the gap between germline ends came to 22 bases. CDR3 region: CASSPRTLAQGHEQFF. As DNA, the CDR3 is TGTGCCAGCAGCCCTCGTACACTAGCGCAGGGGCATGAGCAGTTCTTC.

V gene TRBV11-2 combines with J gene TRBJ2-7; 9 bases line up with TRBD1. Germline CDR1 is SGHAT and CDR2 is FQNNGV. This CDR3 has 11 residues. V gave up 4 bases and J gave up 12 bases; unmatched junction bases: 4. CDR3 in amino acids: CASSSGGQGYF. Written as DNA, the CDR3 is TGTGCCAGCAGCTCCGGGGGACAGGGGTACTTC. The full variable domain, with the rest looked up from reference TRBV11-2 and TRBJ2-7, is EAGVAQSPRYKIIEKRQSVAFWCNPISGHATLYWYQQILGQGPKLLIQFQNNGVVDDSQLPKDRFSAERLKGVDSTLKIQPAKLEDSAVYLCASSSGGQGYFGPGTRLTVT.

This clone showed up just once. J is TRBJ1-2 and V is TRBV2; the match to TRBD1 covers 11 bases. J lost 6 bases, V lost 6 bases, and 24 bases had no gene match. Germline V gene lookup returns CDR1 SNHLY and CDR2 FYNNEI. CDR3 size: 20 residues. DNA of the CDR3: TGTGCCAGCAGCCAACCCCGGACAGGGGGCGGGATGATGGGATGGGATGGCTACACCTTC. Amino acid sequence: CASSQPRTGGGMMGWDGYTF.

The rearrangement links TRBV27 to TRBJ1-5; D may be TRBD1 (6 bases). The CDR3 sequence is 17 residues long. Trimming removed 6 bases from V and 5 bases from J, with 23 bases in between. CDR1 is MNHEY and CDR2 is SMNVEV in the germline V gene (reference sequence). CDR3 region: CASSRLPGVRPDQPQHF. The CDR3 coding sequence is TGTGCCAGCAGCCGTCTACCAGGGGTTAGGCCTGATCAGCCCCAGCATTTT.

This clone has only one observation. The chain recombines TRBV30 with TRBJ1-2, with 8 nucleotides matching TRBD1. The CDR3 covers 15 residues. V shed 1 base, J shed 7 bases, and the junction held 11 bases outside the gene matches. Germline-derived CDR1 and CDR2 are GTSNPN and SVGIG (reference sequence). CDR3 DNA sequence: TGTGCCTGGAGTGCCAAACGGACAGGGACGCCTGGCTACACCTTC. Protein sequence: CAWSAKRTGTPGYTF.

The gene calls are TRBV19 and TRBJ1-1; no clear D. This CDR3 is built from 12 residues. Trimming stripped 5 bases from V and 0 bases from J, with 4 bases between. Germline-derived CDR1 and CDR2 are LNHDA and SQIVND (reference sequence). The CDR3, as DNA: TGTGCCAGTAGTCCCATGAACACTGAAGCTTTCTTT. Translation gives CASSPMNTEAFF.

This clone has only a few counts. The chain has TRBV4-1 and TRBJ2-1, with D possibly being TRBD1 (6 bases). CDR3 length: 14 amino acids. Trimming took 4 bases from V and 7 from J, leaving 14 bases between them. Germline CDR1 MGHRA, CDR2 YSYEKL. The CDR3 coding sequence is TGCGCCAGCAGCCCCGTGCCACAGGGAAATGAGCAGTTCTTC. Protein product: CASSPVPQGNEQFF.

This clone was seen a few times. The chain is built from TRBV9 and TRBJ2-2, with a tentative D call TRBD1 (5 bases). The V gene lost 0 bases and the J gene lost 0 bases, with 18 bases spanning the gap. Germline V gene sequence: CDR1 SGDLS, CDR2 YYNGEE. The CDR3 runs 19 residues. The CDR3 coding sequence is TGTGCCAGCAGCGTAGGGGGCCAGGGTGGGTCCGCGAACACCGGGGAGCTGTTTTTT. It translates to CASSVGGQGGSANTGELFF.

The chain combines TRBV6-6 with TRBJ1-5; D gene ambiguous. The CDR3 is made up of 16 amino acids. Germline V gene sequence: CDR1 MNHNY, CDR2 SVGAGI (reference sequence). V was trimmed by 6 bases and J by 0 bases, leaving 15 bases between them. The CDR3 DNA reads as TGTGCCAGCAGCCTTCTTGGAGTCTCTAGCAATCAGCCCCAGCATTTT. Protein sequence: CASSLLGVSSNQPQHF.

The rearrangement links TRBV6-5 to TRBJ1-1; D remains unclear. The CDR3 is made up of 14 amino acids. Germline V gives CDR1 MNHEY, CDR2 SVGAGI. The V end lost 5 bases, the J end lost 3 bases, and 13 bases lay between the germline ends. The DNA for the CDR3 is TGTGCCAGCAGTACGGAGCAAAGTTACACTGAAGCTTTCTTT. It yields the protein CASSTEQSYTEAFF.